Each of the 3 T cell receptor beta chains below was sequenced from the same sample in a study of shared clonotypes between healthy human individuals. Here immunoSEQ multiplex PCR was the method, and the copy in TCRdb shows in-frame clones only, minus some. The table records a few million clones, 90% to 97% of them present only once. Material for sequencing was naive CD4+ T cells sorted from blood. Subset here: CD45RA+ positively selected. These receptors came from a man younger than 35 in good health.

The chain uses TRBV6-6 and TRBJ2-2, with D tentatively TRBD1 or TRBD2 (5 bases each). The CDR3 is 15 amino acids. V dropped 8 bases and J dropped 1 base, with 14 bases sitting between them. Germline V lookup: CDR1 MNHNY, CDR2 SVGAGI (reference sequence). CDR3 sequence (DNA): TGTGCCAGCGGCCGGGGCGGGCGGAACACCGGGGAGCTGTTTTTT. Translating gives CASGRGGRNTGELFF.

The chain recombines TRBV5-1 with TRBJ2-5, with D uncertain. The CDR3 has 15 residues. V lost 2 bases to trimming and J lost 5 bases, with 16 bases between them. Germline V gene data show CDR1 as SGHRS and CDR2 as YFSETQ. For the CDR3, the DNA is TGCGCCAGCAGCTTTCCCTCCGGCGGTACCGAGACCCAGTACTTC. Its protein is CASSFPSGGTETQYF.

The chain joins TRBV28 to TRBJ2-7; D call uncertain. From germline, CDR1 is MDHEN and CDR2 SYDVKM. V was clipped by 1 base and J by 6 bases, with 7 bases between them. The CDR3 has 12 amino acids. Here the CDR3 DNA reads TGTGCCAGCAGTTTATTGGTGGCCGAGCAGTACTTC. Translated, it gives CASSLLVAEQYF.